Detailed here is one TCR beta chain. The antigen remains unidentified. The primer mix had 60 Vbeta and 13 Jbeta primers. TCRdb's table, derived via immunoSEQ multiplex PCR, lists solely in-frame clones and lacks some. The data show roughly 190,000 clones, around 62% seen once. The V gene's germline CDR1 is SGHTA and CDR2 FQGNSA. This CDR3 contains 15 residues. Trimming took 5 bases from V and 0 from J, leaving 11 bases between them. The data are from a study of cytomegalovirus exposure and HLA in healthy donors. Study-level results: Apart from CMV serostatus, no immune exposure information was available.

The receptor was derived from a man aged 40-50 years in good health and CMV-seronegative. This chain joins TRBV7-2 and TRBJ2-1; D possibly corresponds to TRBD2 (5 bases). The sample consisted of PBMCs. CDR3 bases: TGTGCCAGCAGCGTACTAGATAACTCCTACAATGAGCAGTTCTTC. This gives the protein CASSVLDNSYNEQFF.